The sequence of this T cell receptor (beta chain) was determined in a study of CXCR3-negative and CXCR3-positive naive CD8 T cells. Naivety in CD8+ T cells corresponded to a CD45RO-CCR7+CD27+CD95- phenotype. UMI labels and 5' RACE were used to prepare the TRB cDNA libraries. From its re-call of the 5' RACE reads, TCRdb lists each CDR3 protein once, without DNA. There are 100,000 to 150,000 distinct CDR3 sequences in the sample, with about 0.48% held by the top ten. The clonotype was recovered from a human donor in good health. Some clones in this sample may be carry-over from other donors' samples. The source material was naive CXCR3- CD8+ T cells from blood. Subset noted: CD45RO-CCR7+CD27+CD95- naive CD8+ T cells lacking CXCR3 (TNR3-).

The CDR3 sequence: CASSFSGKGAYNEQFF. V is TRBV5-1 and J is TRBJ2-1; TCRdb designates TRBD2, a call that cannot be tested without DNA. The CDR3 is 16 residues long. CDR1 and CDR2 from the germline V gene are SGHRS and YFSETQ.